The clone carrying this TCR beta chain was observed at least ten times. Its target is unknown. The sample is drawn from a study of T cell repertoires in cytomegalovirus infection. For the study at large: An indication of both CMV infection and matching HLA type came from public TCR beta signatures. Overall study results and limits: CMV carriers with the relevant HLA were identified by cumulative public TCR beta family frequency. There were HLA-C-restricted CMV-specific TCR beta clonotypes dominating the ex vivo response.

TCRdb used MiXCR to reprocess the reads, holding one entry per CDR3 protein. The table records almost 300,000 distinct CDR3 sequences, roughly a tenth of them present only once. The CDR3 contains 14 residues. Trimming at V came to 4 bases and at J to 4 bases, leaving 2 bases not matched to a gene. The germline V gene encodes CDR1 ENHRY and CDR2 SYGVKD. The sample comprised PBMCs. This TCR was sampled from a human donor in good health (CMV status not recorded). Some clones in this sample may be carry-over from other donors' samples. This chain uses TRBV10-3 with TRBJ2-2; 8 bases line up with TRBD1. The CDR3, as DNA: TGTGCCATCAGTGCGGACAGGGTCACCGGGGAGCTGTTTTTT. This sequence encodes CAISADRVTGELFF.